Detailed here is one TCR beta chain. Its recognized antigen is unknown. The record has no base qualities; no much larger clone is one base away. CDR1 and CDR2, looked up from the germline V gene, are SGHDT and YYEEEE. V is clipped by 0 bases and J by 10 bases, and the sequence between their germline boundaries is 14 bases long. The CDR3 contains 15 residues, cysteine and phenylalanine counted. Only the CDR3 region is kept as DNA, spanning 45 bases read in frame from base 1. The data are from a study of low-dose radiotherapy and immunotherapy resistance in tumors (dated by TCRdb to 2022 to 2024). For context, the study as a whole: Patients in Cohort 1 were given 0.5 Gy per fraction every 2 weeks, and the prescribed total PTV dose was 6.5 Gy. In Cohort 2, 1 Gy per fraction was delivered every two weeks, for a total of 13 Gy over 26 weeks. Nivolumab and ipilimumab were both given intravenously, with nivolumab at a 240 mg flat dose every two weeks and ipilimumab at 1 mg/kg every six weeks. Intravenous cyclophosphamide at 200 mg/m2 was administered every two weeks, one day ahead of each radiation and immunotherapy administration. Starting on cycle 1 day 1, patients took 300 mg of aspirin by mouth once a day for four cycles. No randomization into treatment groups was done for the people taking part in the trial. Eight patients were included in the translational analysis, namely three from the first dose cohort plus the first five from the second dose cohort.

First-strand cDNA was synthesized using Superscript III and a set of TRAV- and TRBV-specific primers, so that both TCRalpha and TCRbeta chains were covered. TCRs were amplified with Phusion for 20 PCR cycles, with a constant-region primer paired with the adapter attached to the V primers. Isolated mRNA was amplified with the MessageAmp II aRNA Amplification Kit, using a roughly 15-hour in vitro transcription at 37°C. mRNA for TCR sequencing was isolated with the Dynabeads mRNA DIRECT Purification Kit. Indexed Illumina adapters were added in a second Phusion PCR of around 27 cycles, and the PCR products were purified with AMPure XP beads. For the original study's pipeline: Custom Perl scripts were used to pool TCR sequences that encoded the same protein, to remove out-of-frame sequences, and to calculate the abundance of each clonotype. Any TCR sequence backed by just one read was left out of the analysis. Repertoire metrics included Shannon entropy, Gini index, clonality, richness, and frequency of TCRs shared between repertoires. TCRdb reprocessed the public reads (quality trimming at Q25 with fastp, clone calling with MiXCR) and kept in-frame beta chains. Entries are consolidated by CDR3 protein sequence, retaining the most common genes and DNA. The V and J calls, along with clone size, are taken from TCRdb and not from the paper's own processing. In all, the sample holds just over 14,000 distinct CDR3 sequences, and roughly 48% of those were seen once. The ten largest clones capture less than 4% of the sample.

Donors were enrolled in RACIN, a single-arm phase I dose-escalation trial in which nivolumab, ipilimumab, aspirin, low-dose cyclophosphamide and low-dose radiotherapy were combined. Patients with advanced, TIL-negative solid tumors were considered eligible. In this chain, TRBV5-6 is recombined with TRBJ1-6; too little of a D gene remains to name it. This TCR was sampled from a human donor with advanced metastatic prostate, ovarian, gallbladder or colorectal cancer (not recorded which). This table probably holds off-target reads from a library built for another chain. CDR3 reads: CASSLDTRPLSPLHF. The nucleotides read TGTGCCAGCAGCTTGGATACACGGCCATTATCACCCCTCCACTTT.